The source of this TCR beta chain is a study of beta chain features in type 1 diabetes. Background on the study: Cell yields, age and gender were similar between patients and healthy donors. Study-wide results and limits: Lower insertion and higher deletion counts appeared at VDJ junctions in type 1 diabetes patients. Patients' naive, central memory and Treg TCRB repertoires seemed closer to one another than those of healthy donors. TCRB CDR3 length was moderately but significantly reduced in all four CD4+ subsets of Type 1 diabetes patients.

Expressed TCRB transcripts were sequenced after all isolated RNA was converted to cDNA. Profiling relied on immunoSEQ multiplex PCR, and the TCRdb table lists in-frame clones only, not all of them. The table has some 700,000 clones, about an eighth seen once. This CDR3 is built from 15 residues. Germline loops: CDR1 SGHNT, CDR2 YYREEE (reference sequence). Trimming cost V 4 bases and J 0 bases, with 11 bases left between them. Staining for CD45RO/CCR7/CD25/CD127/CD95/CD27 allowed sorting of CD4+ naive, central memory, regulatory and stem cell-like memory cells. This clone came up a few times. Antigen specificity is unknown.

The rearrangement uses TRBV5-4 and TRBJ2-1; tentatively, D is TRBD1 (5 bases). This clonotype was obtained from a man aged 18 to 35 with type 1 diabetes. Material for sequencing was naive CD4+ T cells from blood. The CDR3 region has the DNA TGTGCCAGCAGCATGACAGCGCTCTCCTACAATGAGCAGTTCTTC. Its protein product is CASSMTALSYNEQFF.